The entry that follows covers one T cell receptor (beta chain) sequence. Measured with immunoSEQ multiplex PCR; TCRdb has only the in-frame clones, and not every one. The table records around 310,000 clones, 75% to 95% of them present only once. This record comes from a study of blood T cell repertoires in COVID-19. Study summary: T cells, B-cell-depleted T cells, or PBMCs provided the cDNA or gDNA that served as material.

This sequence originates from a woman aged 30 to 39 with COVID-19, enrolled during active disease. Material for sequencing was peripheral blood.

The CDR3 region has the DNA TGTGCCAGCAGCTGGTTCCGGGACAGGGCGAACAATGAGCAGTTCTTC. Its protein product is CASSWFRDRANNEQFF. The chain joins TRBV5-8 to TRBJ2-1, with 9 nucleotides matching TRBD1. The J segment lost 5 bases and the V segment lost 3 bases, leaving 9 bases of the junction unmatched. This CDR3 contains 16 residues. The V gene's germline CDR1 is SGHTS and CDR2 YDEGEE.